A single T cell receptor beta chain is shown here with its context. The CDR3 contains 15 residues. V was pared by 2 bases and J by 0 bases, with 11 bases between. From germline, CDR1 is MNHNS and CDR2 SASEGT. This sample stems from a study of identifying expanded T cells in peripheral blood. Clones were sequenced by immunoSEQ multiplex PCR, and TCRdb holds only the in-frame ones, with some missing. There are 70,000 to 100,000 clones in the sample; around nine tenths occur only once, and 15% to 20% lies in the top ten. The chain links TRBV6-1 to TRBJ2-7; either TRBD1 or TRBD2 may supply D (6 bases each). This sequence originates from a person aged 18-70 years in good health. Sequenced sample: blood. CDR3 protein: CASSELGGLSYEQYF. The CDR3 DNA sequence: TGTGCCAGCAGTGAACTGGGGGGCCTCTCCTACGAGCAGTACTTC.